The clone carrying this T cell receptor (beta chain) was observed a handful of times. What it binds is unknown. An end of the junction does not agree with germline; a read error may underlie this. Germline CDR1 reads MDHEN; CDR2 reads SYDVKM. This CDR3 spans 12 amino acids. RNA transcripts provided the source from which TCR beta CDR3 regions were amplified. Initially, a first-round RT-PCR of the TCR CDR3 employed the HTBI primer set. One entry per CDR3 protein results from TCRdb running MiXCR on the multiplex PCR reads. The sample comprises some 98,000 distinct CDR3 sequences, about 40% of which are singletons, and 9.5% to 13% rests with the top ten. These data originate in a study of T cells in Graves' hyperthyroidism and ophthalmopathy. Study-wide findings and caveats: Ophthalmopathy stood apart from stable hyperthyroidism in a 13 V-J model. Also found in blood were most expanded thyroid clonotypes above 0.001.

The diagnostic basis comprised clinical symptoms, serum thyroxine and TRAb, thyroid ultrasound and orbital computed tomography. This clonotype originated in a woman in her twenties or thirties with Graves' hyperthyroidism. Sequences were obtained from peripheral blood or thyroid tissue (not recorded which). This rearrangement joins TRBV28 to TRBJ1-2; D ambiguous. The CDR3 reads CASSSPRYGYAF. The CDR3 nucleotides read TGTGCCAGCAGTTCTCCCCGTTATGGCTACGCCTTC.